The 27 T cell receptor beta chains given below trace back to one sample, sequenced in a study of graft-versus-host responses after intestinal transplantation. Generated by immunoSEQ multiplex PCR, the TCRdb table keeps only in-frame clones and is missing some. This sample has tens of thousands of clones, with approximately 94% found just once. The sample in question was PBMCs, obtained 156 days after intestinal transplant. Receptors originate from a human patient who received an intestinal transplant, so some T cells may come from the graft donor.

This CDR3 is CASSLPGSDTQYF. CDR3 coding DNA: TGTGCCAGCAGCTTACCGGGGTCAGATACGCAGTATTTT. The chain has TRBV13 and TRBJ2-3, with a possible D match to TRBD2 (5 bases). V lost 2 bases, J lost 4 bases, and 7 bases lay in between. The CDR3 spans 13 residues. Germline V gene lookup returns CDR1 PRHDT and CDR2 FYEKMQ (reference sequence).

The chain is built from TRBV9 and TRBJ2-3; a possible D gene is TRBD2 (5 bases). Germline V CDR1 and CDR2: SGDLS, YYNGEE. Trimming took 3 bases from V and 0 from J, leaving 11 bases between them. This CDR3 spans 15 amino acids. This CDR3 reads CASSAGIGSTDTQYF. The CDR3 coding sequence is TGTGCCAGCAGCGCGGGGATCGGGAGCACAGATACGCAGTATTTT.

The chain employs TRBV4-1 and TRBJ1-5, with D perhaps TRBD1 (5 bases). This CDR3 spans 18 amino acids. With 1 base removed from V and 2 bases from J, the gap between germline ends came to 18 bases. Germline CDR1 and CDR2: MGHRA and YSYEKL. The CDR3 protein is CASSQAEGVFQGNQPQHF. In nucleotides, the CDR3 is TGCGCCAGCAGCCAAGCCGAAGGGGTTTTTCAGGGCAATCAGCCCCAGCATTTT.

The chain uses TRBV6-6 and TRBJ1-2; D uncertain. The CDR3 has 16 amino acids. V lost 3 bases and J lost 0, with 14 bases in between. Germline V CDR1 and CDR2: MNHNY, SVGAGI (reference sequence). The chain's CDR3 is CASSYDARVSNYGYTF. CDR3 DNA: TGTGCCAGCAGTTATGATGCGAGGGTATCTAACTATGGCTACACCTTC.

The V and J genes are TRBV7-2 and TRBJ2-7; no firm D call. Germline-derived CDR1 and CDR2 are SGHTA and FQGNSA. V gave up 2 bases and J gave up 5 bases, with 7 bases separating them. The CDR3 has 12 residues. The CDR3 region is CASSLRVNEQYF. The CDR3 nucleotides read TGTGCCAGCAGCTTAAGGGTTAACGAGCAGTACTTC.

V usage is TRBV30 and J usage is TRBJ1-5, with 8 bases fitting TRBD1. CDR3 length equals 16 residues. V shed 5 bases, J shed 7 bases, and the junction held 16 bases outside the gene matches. From germline, CDR1 is GTSNPN and CDR2 SVGIG (reference sequence). The CDR3: CAWDDDRGPNMQPQHF. DNA of the CDR3: TGTGCCTGGGATGACGACAGGGGCCCTAACATGCAGCCCCAGCATTTT.

CDR3 in amino acids: CASSVFGLAGFNEQFF. In nucleotides, the CDR3 is TGCGCCAGCAGTGTTTTTGGACTAGCGGGATTCAATGAGCAGTTCTTC. The V and J genes are TRBV10-2 and TRBJ2-1, with 12 bases lining up with TRBD2. V lost 4 bases, J lost 6 bases, and 7 bases stayed unmatched. Germline assignment: CDR1 WSHSY and CDR2 SAAADI. This CDR3 has 16 residues.

This chain uses TRBV13 with TRBJ2-3; 7 nucleotides line up with TRBD2. The CDR3 sequence is 15 residues long. J gave up 2 bases and V 0 bases, and 2 bases lay outside the gene matches. CDR1 PRHDT and CDR2 FYEKMQ come from the germline V gene (reference sequence). CDR3 nucleotide sequence: TGTGCCAGCAGCTTAGGCGGACTAGACACAGATACGCAGTATTTT. It is translated as CASSLGGLDTDTQYF.

The gene calls are TRBV15 and TRBJ1-2; D is unclear. Germline assignment: CDR1 LNHNV and CDR2 YYDKDF (reference sequence). The CDR3 length is 15 residues. With 0 bases removed from V and 7 bases from J, the gap between germline ends came to 15 bases. CDR3 sequence (DNA): TGTGCCACCAGCAGAGATCAAGGAGAGGGATCTGGCTACACCTTC. This sequence encodes CATSRDQGEGSGYTF. Drawing the rest from reference TRBV15 and TRBJ1-2, the complete variable domain is DAMVIQNPRYQVTQFGKPVTLSCSQTLNHNVMYWYQQKSSQAPKLLFHYYDKDFNNEADTPDNFQSRRPNTSFCFLDIRSPGLGDTAMYLCATSRDQGEGSGYTFGSGTRLTVV.

V is TRBV13 and J is TRBJ2-1, with 10 bases lining up with TRBD2. Per the germline V gene, CDR1 is PRHDT and CDR2 is FYEKMQ (reference sequence). The trim removed 6 bases at V and 1 base at J, leaving 9 bases unmatched. The CDR3 has 17 residues. CDR3 sequence: CASSLSGSGRSYNEQFF. CDR3 DNA sequence: TGTGCCAGCAGTCTCTCCGGTAGCGGGAGGTCCTACAATGAGCAGTTCTTC. The full variable domain, completed using reference TRBV13 and TRBJ2-1, is AAGVIQSPRHLIKEKRETATLKCYPIPRHDTVYWYQQGPGQDPQFLISFYEKMQSDKGSIPDRFSAQQFSDYHSELNMSSLELGDSALYFCASSLSGSGRSYNEQFFGPGTRLTVL.

The sample holds one count of this clone. The chain joins TRBV9 to TRBJ2-3, with D possibly TRBD2 on 6 matching bases. The CDR3 sequence is 16 residues long. V was trimmed by 4 bases and J by 0 bases, leaving 15 bases between them. Germline loops: CDR1 SGDLS, CDR2 YYNGEE. Here the CDR3 reads CASSSRGNPSTDTQYF. The CDR3 bases are TGTGCCAGCAGCTCCCGGGGGAATCCTAGCACAGATACGCAGTATTTT.

The rearrangement links TRBV5-1 to TRBJ2-5; no reliable D call. V was trimmed by 2 bases and J by 6 bases, leaving 17 bases between them. From germline, CDR1 is SGHRS and CDR2 YFSETQ. The CDR3 length is 15 residues. The CDR3 bases are TGCGCCAGCAGCTTTGATCCCTCCGAGGTAAAGACCCAGTACTTC. It is translated as CASSFDPSEVKTQYF.

The genes are TRBV5-1 and TRBJ1-3; 9 nucleotides agree with TRBD1. V lost 0 bases, J lost 0 bases, and 7 bases stayed unmatched. CDR1 and CDR2 (germline): SGHRS, YFSETQ. This CDR3 spans 18 amino acids. The DNA for the CDR3 is TGCGCCAGCAGCTTGGACGGGACAGGGTTTAACTCTGGAAACACCATATATTTT. Its protein product is CASSLDGTGFNSGNTIYF.

The CDR3, as DNA: TGCGCCAGCAGCCTCGCCGGCAGCACCAATCAGCCCCAGCATTTT. This gives the protein CASSLAGSTNQPQHF. V and J are TRBV5-1 and TRBJ1-5; D is unresolved. The CDR3 has 15 amino acids. V lost 4 bases and J 3 bases, leaving 14 bases between the germline ends. Germline values: CDR1 SGHRS, CDR2 YFSETQ.

The V and J genes are TRBV6-6 and TRBJ1-5, with TRBD1 identical over 8 bases. J was trimmed by 8 bases and V by 6 bases; bases with no gene match: 9. CDR3 size: 14 residues. Germline V gene sequence: CDR1 MNHNY, CDR2 SVGAGI (reference sequence). This CDR3 reads CASRPPGQVEPQHF. The CDR3 nucleotides read TGTGCCAGCAGACCCCCGGGACAGGTTGAGCCCCAGCATTTT.

This chain connects TRBV7-9 to TRBJ2-2; D possibly corresponds to TRBD1 (6 bases). The germline CDR1 and CDR2 sequences are SEHNR and FQNEAQ (reference sequence). The CDR3 covers 12 residues. With 8 bases removed from V and 5 bases from J, the gap between germline ends came to 9 bases. The DNA of the CDR3 is TGTGCCAGCGCAGGGGTAACCGGGGAGCTGTTTTTT. As protein: CASAGVTGELFF. Full variable domain (rest looked up from reference TRBV7-9 and TRBJ2-2): DTGVSQNPRHKITKRGQNVTFRCDPISEHNRLYWYRQTLGQGPEFLTYFQNEAQLEKSRLLSDRFSAERPKGSFSTLEIQRTEQGDSAMYLCASAGVTGELFFGEGSRLTVL.

V is TRBV7-6 and J is TRBJ2-7; TRBD1 matches at 8 bases. The CDR3 has 13 residues. Trimming cost V 2 bases and J 7 bases; bases outside gene matches: 4. The germline CDR1 and CDR2 sequences are SGHVS and FNYEAQ. The CDR3 nucleotides are TGTGCCAGCAGCTTACAGGGGGCGGGTGAGCAGTACTTC. Encoded protein: CASSLQGAGEQYF.

The V call is TRBV6-6, the J call TRBJ1-4; no clear D. The CDR3 spans 15 residues. The V end lost 0 bases, the J end lost 0 bases, and 5 bases lay between the germline ends. Per germline, CDR1 MNHNY and CDR2 SVGAGI (reference sequence). CDR3 DNA sequence: TGTGCCAGCAGTTACTCGGGTGCAACTAATGAAAAACTGTTTTTT. It translates to CASSYSGATNEKLFF.

The chain employs TRBV9 and TRBJ1-1; D is unresolved. Germline CDR1 and CDR2: SGDLS and YYNGEE. The CDR3 has 13 amino acids. V lost 4 bases, J lost 8 bases, and 15 bases lay in between. Here the CDR3 reads CASSLLELGEAFF. The DNA for the CDR3 is TGTGCCAGCAGCCTACTAGAACTGGGGGAAGCTTTCTTT.

V usage is TRBV27 and J usage is TRBJ2-7; 7 nucleotides align to TRBD2. The V gene end was trimmed by 5 bases and the J gene end by 5 bases; junction bases not matched to a gene: 3. There are 12 residues in the CDR3. Per the germline V gene, CDR1 is MNHEY and CDR2 is SMNVEV (reference sequence). This CDR3 is CASSKLANEQYF. CDR3 nucleotide sequence: TGTGCCAGCAGTAAACTAGCGAACGAGCAGTACTTC.

This chain connects TRBV9 to TRBJ2-1, with D tentatively TRBD2 (6 bases). The CDR3 is made up of 13 amino acids. V lost 1 base, J lost 8 bases, and 10 bases lay in between. CDR1 and CDR2 from the germline V gene are SGDLS and YYNGEE. This chain's CDR3 is CASSVWGDHEQFF. The CDR3 coding sequence is TGTGCCAGCAGCGTATGGGGGGACCATGAGCAGTTCTTC.

The rearrangement joins TRBV9 to TRBJ2-3; D gene unclear. V was shortened by 0 bases and J by 0 bases, with 8 bases between the two germline ends. Germline loops: CDR1 SGDLS, CDR2 YYNGEE. The CDR3 has 15 amino acids. CDR3 sequence: CASSVDDQSTDTQYF. The DNA for the CDR3 is TGTGCCAGCAGCGTAGACGACCAAAGCACAGATACGCAGTATTTT.

The chain combines TRBV6-1 with TRBJ2-7; D ambiguous. Germline assignment: CDR1 MNHNS and CDR2 SASEGT. Trimming removed 3 bases from V and 0 bases from J, with 9 bases in between. The CDR3 extends over 14 amino acids. CDR3: CASSDLGRSYEQYF. CDR3 bases: TGTGCCAGCAGTGATTTAGGCCGCTCCTACGAGCAGTACTTC.

The V call is TRBV7-9, the J call TRBJ1-2; possible D gene TRBD1, 5 bases. In germline, CDR1 is SEHNR, CDR2 FQNEAQ (reference sequence). With 1 base removed from V and 7 bases from J, the gap between germline ends came to 10 bases. This CDR3 comprises 13 residues. DNA for the CDR3: TGTGCCAGCAGCTTAGGGACAACAATTGGCTACACCTTC. Translating gives CASSLGTTIGYTF.

This clone appeared once. V gene TRBV6-5 combines with J gene TRBJ2-7; 8 bases map to TRBD1. V lost 8 bases to trimming and J lost 3 bases; unmatched junction nucleotides: 3. Germline values: CDR1 MNHEY, CDR2 SVGAGI. This CDR3 contains 12 residues. The CDR3 DNA is TGTGCCAGCCCGGGACAGGACTACGAGCAGTACTTC. Protein product: CASPGQDYEQYF.

This chain links TRBV19 with TRBJ1-3; D is unclear. The CDR3 loop spans 15 amino acids. CDR1 and CDR2 from the germline V gene are LNHDA and SQIVND (reference sequence). The V end lost 2 bases, the J end lost 4 bases, and 12 bases lay between the germline ends. CDR3 in amino acids: CASSISLQPGNTIYF. CDR3 DNA: TGTGCCAGTAGTATAAGTCTTCAACCAGGAAACACCATATATTTT.

The genes are TRBV27 and TRBJ2-7, with TRBD2 matching over 15 bases. Germline assignment: CDR1 MNHEY and CDR2 SMNVEV (reference sequence). The V gene end was trimmed by 3 bases and the J gene end by 4 bases; junction bases not matched to a gene: 1. This CDR3 comprises 15 residues. CDR3 bases: TGTGCCAGCAGTTTGGGGACTAGCGGGAGGTACGAGCAGTACTTC. It specifies CASSLGTSGRYEQYF.